In its sample, the clone carrying this TCR beta chain is medium-sized (0.01 to 0.1%). Its antigen is not identified. The data are from a study of tumor-infiltrating lymphocytes in primary liver carcinoma. Overall study findings and caveats: Tumors carried a top-250-clone fraction significantly exceeding that of blood (p = 0.039).

V was shortened by 3 bases and J by 1 base, with 9 bases between the two germline ends. CDR1 and CDR2 (germline): GTSNPN, SVGIG (reference sequence). The CDR3 covers 13 residues. From unsorted bulk tissue weighing roughly 17-31 mg, DNA and RNA were co-extracted. TCR beta cDNA was made from approximately 500 ng total RNA with a constant-region primer. Three nested multiplex PCR rounds, a slightly modified ARM-PCR, produced the libraries for TCR beta. Each of the first two PCR rounds ran approximately 10 cycles with TRBV1-TRBV30 forward and C-beta reverse primers. Each CDR3 protein is one row after TCRdb ran MiXCR on the multiplex PCR reads. The data show about 35,000 distinct CDR3 sequences, with 70% to 85% seen just once and about 15% held by the top ten.

The sample consisted of liver tumor tissue from sampling region 4. Subset indicated: tumor region T4, right-lateral pole. This clonotype was obtained from a man aged 35-49 years with primary liver carcinoma and hepatitis B virus infection. This chain joins TRBV30 and TRBJ1-1; no clear D gene. The CDR3, as DNA: TGTGCCTGGAGGAATTGGCGGAACACTGAAGCTTTCTTT. Its protein is CAWRNWRNTEAFF.